The clone carrying this T cell receptor (beta chain) was observed at least ten times. The ends were cut back, 2 bases at V and 4 bases at J, with 10 bases in the middle. The CDR3 length is 14 residues. Germline V gene data show CDR1 as SGHRS and CDR2 as YFSETQ. These data belong to a study of neurological immune-mediated disorders. Study summary: Of the approximately 34 patients with multiple sclerosis, 31 had relapsing-remitting MS, whereas the remaining 3 had secondary progressive MS.

Each TCR transcript was tagged with a 10-nucleotide random UMI during 5'RACE. TCRdb re-called the 5' RACE reads with MiXCR, one entry per CDR3 protein. The data hold 55,000 to 70,000 distinct CDR3 sequences, with roughly 4.9% observed a single time. Preparation of the unsorted libraries drew on 2 million PBMCs stored at -80 C. The TCR was taken from a human donor with multiple sclerosis. The donor label of this sample is uncertain. V gene TRBV5-1 combines with J gene TRBJ1-3; possible D gene TRBD1, 5 bases. Source material: PBMCs. The CDR3 DNA sequence: TGCGCCAGCAGCTTTCTGGGGCTCGGAAACACCATATATTTT. Translated, it gives CASSFLGLGNTIYF.